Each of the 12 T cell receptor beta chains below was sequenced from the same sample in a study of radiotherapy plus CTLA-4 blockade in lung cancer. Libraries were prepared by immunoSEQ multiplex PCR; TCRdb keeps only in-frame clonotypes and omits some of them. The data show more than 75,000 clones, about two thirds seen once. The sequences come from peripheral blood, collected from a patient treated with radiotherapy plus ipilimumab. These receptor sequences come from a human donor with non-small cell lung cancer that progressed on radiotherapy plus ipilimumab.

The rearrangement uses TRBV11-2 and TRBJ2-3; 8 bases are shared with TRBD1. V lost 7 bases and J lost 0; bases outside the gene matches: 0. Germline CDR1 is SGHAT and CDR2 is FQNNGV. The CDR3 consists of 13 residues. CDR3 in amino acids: CASNRGSTDTQYF. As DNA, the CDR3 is TGTGCCAGCAACAGGGGGAGCACAGATACGCAGTATTTT.

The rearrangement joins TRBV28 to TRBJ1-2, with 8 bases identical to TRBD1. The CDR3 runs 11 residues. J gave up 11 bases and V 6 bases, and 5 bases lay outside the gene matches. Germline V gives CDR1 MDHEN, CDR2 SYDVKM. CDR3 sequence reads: CASSGNRGYTF. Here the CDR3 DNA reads TGTGCCAGCAGCGGAAACAGGGGGTACACCTTC.

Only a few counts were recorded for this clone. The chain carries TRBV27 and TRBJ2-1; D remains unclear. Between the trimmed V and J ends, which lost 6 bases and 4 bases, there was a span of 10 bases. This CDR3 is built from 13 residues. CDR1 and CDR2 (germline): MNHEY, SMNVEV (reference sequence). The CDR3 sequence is CASSSRLYNEQFF. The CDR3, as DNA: TGTGCCAGCAGCTCCAGGTTATACAATGAGCAGTTCTTC.

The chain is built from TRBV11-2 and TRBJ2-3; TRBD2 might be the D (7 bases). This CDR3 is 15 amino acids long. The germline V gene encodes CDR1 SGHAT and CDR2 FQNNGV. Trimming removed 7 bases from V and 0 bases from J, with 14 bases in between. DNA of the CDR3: TGTGCCAGCACCCCAAGGGGGGGGAGCACAGATACGCAGTATTTT. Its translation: CASTPRGGSTDTQYF.

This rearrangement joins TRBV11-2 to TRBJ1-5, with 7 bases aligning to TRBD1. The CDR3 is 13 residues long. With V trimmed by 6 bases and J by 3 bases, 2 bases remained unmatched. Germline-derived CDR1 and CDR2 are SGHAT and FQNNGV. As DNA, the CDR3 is TGTGCCAGCAGTCAGGGGGACAATCAGCCCCAGCATTTT. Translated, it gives CASSQGDNQPQHF.

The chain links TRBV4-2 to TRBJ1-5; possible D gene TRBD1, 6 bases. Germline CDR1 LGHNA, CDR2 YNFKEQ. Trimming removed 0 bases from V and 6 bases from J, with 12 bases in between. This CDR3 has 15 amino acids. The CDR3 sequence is CASSQDRGGGQPQHF. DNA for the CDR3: TGTGCCAGCAGCCAAGATCGTGGGGGCGGTCAGCCCCAGCATTTT.

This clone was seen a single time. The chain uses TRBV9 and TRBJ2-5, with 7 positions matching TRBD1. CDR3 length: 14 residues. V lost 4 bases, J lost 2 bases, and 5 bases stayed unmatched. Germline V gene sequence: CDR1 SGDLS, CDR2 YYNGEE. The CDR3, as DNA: TGTGCCAGCAGCCCCAACAGGGGACAAGAGACCCAGTACTTC. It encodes CASSPNRGQETQYF. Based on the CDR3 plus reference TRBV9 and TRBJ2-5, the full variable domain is DSGVTQTPKHLITATGQRVTLRCSPRSGDLSVYWYQQSLDQGLQFLIQYYNGEERAKGNILERFSAQQFPDLHSELNLSSLELGDSALYFCASSPNRGQETQYFGPGTRLLVL.

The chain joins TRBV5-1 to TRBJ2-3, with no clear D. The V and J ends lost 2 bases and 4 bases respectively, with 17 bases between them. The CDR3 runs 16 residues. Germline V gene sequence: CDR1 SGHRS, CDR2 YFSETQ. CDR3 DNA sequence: TGCGCCAGCAGCTTCCGGCCCGACGGAGAGGCAGATACGCAGTATTTT. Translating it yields CASSFRPDGEADTQYF.

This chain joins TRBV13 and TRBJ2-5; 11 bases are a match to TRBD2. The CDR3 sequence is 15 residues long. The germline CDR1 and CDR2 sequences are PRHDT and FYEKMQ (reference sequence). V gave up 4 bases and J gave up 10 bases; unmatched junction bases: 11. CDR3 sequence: CASSSNGLAGGVQYF. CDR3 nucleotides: TGTGCCAGCAGCTCGAACGGACTAGCGGGCGGGGTCCAGTACTTC.

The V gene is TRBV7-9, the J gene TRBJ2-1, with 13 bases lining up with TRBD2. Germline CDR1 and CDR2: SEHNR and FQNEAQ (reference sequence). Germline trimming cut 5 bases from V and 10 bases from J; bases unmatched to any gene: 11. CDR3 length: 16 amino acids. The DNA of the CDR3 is TGTGCCAGCAGCCCCCCAAGACTAGCGGGGGGCGCCGAGCAGTTCTTC. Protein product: CASSPPRLAGGAEQFF.

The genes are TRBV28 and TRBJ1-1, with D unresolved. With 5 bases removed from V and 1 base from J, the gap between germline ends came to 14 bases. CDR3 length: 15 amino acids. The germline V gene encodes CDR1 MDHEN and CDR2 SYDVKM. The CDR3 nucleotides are TGTGCCAGCAGTGCCCTTCCCCCGGCGAACACTGAAGCTTTCTTT. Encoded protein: CASSALPPANTEAFF. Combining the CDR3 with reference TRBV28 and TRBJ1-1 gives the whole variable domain DVKVTQSSRYLVKRTGEKVFLECVQDMDHENMFWYRQDPGLGLRLIYFSYDVKMKEKGDIPEGYSVSREKKERFSLILESASTNQTSMYLCASSALPPANTEAFFGQGTRLTVV.

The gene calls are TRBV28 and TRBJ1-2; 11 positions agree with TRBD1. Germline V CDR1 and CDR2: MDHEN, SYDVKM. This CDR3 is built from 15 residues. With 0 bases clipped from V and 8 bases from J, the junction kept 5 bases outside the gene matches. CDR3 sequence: CASSLWRTGGRGYTF. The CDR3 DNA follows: TGTGCCAGCAGTTTATGGAGGACAGGGGGCCGAGGCTACACCTTC.